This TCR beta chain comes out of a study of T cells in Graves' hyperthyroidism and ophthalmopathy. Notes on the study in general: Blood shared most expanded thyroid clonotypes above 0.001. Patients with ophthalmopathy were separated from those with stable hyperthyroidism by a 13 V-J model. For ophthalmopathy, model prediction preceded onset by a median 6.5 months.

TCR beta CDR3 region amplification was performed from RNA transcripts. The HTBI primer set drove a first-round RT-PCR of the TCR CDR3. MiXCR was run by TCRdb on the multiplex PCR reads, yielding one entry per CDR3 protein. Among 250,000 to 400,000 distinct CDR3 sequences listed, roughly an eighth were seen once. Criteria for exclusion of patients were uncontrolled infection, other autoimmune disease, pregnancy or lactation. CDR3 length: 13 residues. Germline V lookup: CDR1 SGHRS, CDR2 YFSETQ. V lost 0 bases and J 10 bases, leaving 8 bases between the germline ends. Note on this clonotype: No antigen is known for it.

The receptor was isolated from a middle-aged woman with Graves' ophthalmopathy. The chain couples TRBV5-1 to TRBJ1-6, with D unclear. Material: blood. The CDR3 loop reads CASSLGTPSPLHF. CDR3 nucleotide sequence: TGCGCCAGCAGCTTGGGCACTCCCTCACCCCTCCACTTT.